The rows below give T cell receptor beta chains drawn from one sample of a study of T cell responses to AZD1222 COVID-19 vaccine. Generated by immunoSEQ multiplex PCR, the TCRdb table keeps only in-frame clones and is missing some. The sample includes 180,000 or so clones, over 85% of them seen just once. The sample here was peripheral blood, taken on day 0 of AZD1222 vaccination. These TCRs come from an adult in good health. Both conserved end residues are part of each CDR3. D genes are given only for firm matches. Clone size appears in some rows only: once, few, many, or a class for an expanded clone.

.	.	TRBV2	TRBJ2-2	TGTGCCATCACAGGTTACACCGGGGAGCTGTTTTTT	CAITGYTGELFF
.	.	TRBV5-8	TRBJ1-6	TGTGCCAGCAGAGCTCCCGGGTTCTCCTATAATTCACCCCTCCACTTT	CASRAPGFSYNSPLHF
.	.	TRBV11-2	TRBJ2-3	TGTGCCAGCAGCTTTACGGGTGGGGATACGCAGTATTTT	CASSFTGGDTQYF
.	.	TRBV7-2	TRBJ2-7	TGTGCCAGCAGCCTTGGGGGTCCTAGTAAGAACGAGCAGTACTTC	CASSLGGPSKNEQYF
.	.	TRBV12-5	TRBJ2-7	TGTGCTAGTGGTAGACCGGGGCCCAGCTCCTACGAGCAGTACTTC	CASGRPGPSSYEQYF
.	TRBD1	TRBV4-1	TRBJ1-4	TGCGCCAGCAGCCAAGATCTACAGGGGTTTAATGAAAAACTGTTTTTT	CASSQDLQGFNEKLFF
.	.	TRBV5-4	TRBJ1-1	TGTGCCTTTAGGGCAGGGCCTCCAAACACTGAAGCTTTCTTT	CAFRAGPPNTEAFF
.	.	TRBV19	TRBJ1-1	TGTGCCAGTACTTATCTGGGGGTCGGAAACACTGAAGCTTTCTTT	CASTYLGVGNTEAFF
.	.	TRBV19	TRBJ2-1	TGTGCCAGTAGTATCGATAAGACGGGGTTAATGGGGCCCAATGAGCAGTTCTTC	CASSIDKTGLMGPNEQFF
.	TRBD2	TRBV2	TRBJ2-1	TGTGCCAATAGCGGGAGGGCCCCTACCGCCTCTCACAATGAGCAGTTCTTC	CANSGRAPTASHNEQFF
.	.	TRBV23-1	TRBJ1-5	TGCGCCAGCACCCAACTCAGGGGCAATCAGCCCCAGCATTTT	CASTQLRGNQPQHF
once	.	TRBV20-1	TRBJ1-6	TGCAGTGCTAGTCCTCCAGGTTTAAAATCTTATAATTCACCCCTCCACTTT	CSASPPGLKSYNSPLHF
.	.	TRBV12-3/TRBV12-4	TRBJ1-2	TGTGCCAGCAGTTTAGCGGGGAGCTATGGCTACACCTTC	CASSLAGSYGYTF
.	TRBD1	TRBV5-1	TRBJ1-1	TGCGCCAGCAGCTGGGGGACAGGAGGCGGCACTGAAGCTTTCTTT	CASSWGTGGGTEAFF
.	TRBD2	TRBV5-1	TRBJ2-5	TGCGCCAGCAGCTTGGCGTTAGCGGGAGCAGAGACCCAGTACTTC	CASSLALAGAETQYF
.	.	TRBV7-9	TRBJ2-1	TGTGCCAGCAGCCCAAGTCAGCTTAATGAGCAGTTCTTC	CASSPSQLNEQFF
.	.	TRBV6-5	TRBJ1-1	TGTGCCAGCAGTTATGGGCAGGGGATCACTGAAGCTTTCTTT	CASSYGQGITEAFF
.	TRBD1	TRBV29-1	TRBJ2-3	TGCAGCGTCGGACAGGGGACAGATACGCAGTATTTT	CSVGQGTDTQYF
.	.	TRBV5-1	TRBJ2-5	TGCGCCAGCAGACGGGGAGCGTACGGGAGAGAGACCCAGTACTTC	CASRRGAYGRETQYF
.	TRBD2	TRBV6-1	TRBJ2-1	TGTGCCAGCAGTGAGTTTAGGACCCTTGCGGGAGTCGAGAATGAGCAGTTCTTC	CASSEFRTLAGVENEQFF
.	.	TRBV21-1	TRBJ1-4	TGTGCCAGTAGCGACCGCCGTTGTGAAAAACTGTTTTTT	CASSDRRCEKLFF
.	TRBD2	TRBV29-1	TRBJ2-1	TGCAGCTATGAAAGCGGGAGCTCCTACAATGAGCAGTTCTTC	CSYESGSSYNEQFF
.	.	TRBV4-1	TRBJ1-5	TGCGCCAGCAGCCAAGGTCCCGGGACTTCGGGAGGGAGCAATCAGCCCCAGCATTTT	CASSQGPGTSGGSNQPQHF
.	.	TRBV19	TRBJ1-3	TGTGCCAGTAGTCTCGACCGAAGCTCTGGAAACACCATATATTTT	CASSLDRSSGNTIYF
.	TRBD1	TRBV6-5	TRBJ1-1	TGTGCCAGCAGCCGACCGACAGGGGGCTTCGCTGAAGCTTTCTTT	CASSRPTGGFAEAFF
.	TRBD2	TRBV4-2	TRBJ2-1	TGTGCCAGCACCCAGAATCCCGGGAGGACTTTCAGCTCCTACAATGAGCAGTTCTTC	CASTQNPGRTFSSYNEQFF
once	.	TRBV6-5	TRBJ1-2	TGTGCCAGCAGTTATTACGGGACGGGACAAACATATGGCTACACCTTC	CASSYYGTGQTYGYTF
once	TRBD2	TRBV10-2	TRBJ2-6	TGCGCCAGCAGTATGGCTAGCGGGCGACATGCTGGGGCCAACGTCCTGACTTTC	CASSMASGRHAGANVLTF
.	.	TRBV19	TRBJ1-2	TGTGCCAGTAGTATCTCTTTACATGGCTACACCTTC	CASSISLHGYTF
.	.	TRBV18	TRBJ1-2	TGTGCCAGCTCACCGACTCAGAACTCCTATGGCTACACCTTC	CASSPTQNSYGYTF
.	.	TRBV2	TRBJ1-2	TGTGCCAGCAGTGACCGCAAGGGGGGTTATGGCTACACCTTC	CASSDRKGGYGYTF
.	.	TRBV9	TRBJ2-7	TGTGCCAGCAGCGTAGCGGTCGGCTACGAGCAGTACTTC	CASSVAVGYEQYF
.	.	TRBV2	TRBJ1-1	TGTGCCAGCAGTGACGCGGGGGCCCTCAACACTGAAGCTTTCTTT	CASSDAGALNTEAFF
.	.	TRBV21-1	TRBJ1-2	TGTGCCAGCAGCAAAGGTGGGGTACGGGGGCGGAACTATGGCTACACCTTC	CASSKGGVRGRNYGYTF
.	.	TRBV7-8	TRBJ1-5	TGTGCCAGCAGCTTAGGGCAGAGCAATCAGCCCCAGCATTTT	CASSLGQSNQPQHF
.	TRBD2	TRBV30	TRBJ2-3	TGTGCCTGGAGGAGAATAGCGGGAGGGGGAGATACGCAGTATTTT	CAWRRIAGGGDTQYF
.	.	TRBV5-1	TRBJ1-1	TGCGCCAGCAGCTCAGTGACAGTCAAGAACACTGAAGCTTTCTTT	CASSSVTVKNTEAFF
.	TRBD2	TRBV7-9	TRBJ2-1	TGTGCCAGCAGAACACTAGCGGGGACAGACAATGAGCAGTTCTTC	CASRTLAGTDNEQFF